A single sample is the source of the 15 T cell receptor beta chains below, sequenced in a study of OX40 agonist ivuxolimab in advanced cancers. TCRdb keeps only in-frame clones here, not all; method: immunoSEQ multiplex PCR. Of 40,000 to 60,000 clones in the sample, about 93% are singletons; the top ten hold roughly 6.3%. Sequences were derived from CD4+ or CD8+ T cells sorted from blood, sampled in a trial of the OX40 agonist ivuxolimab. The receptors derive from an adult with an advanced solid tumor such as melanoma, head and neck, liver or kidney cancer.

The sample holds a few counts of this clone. CDR3 loop: CASRHILTSIEQFF. The CDR3 DNA sequence: TGTGCCAGCAGACACATATTGACCTCAATTGAGCAGTTCTTC. The J gene is TRBJ2-1, the V gene TRBV27, with D unresolved. Deletions cut 6 bases from V and 9 bases from J, with 18 bases between. The CDR3 contains 14 residues. Germline lookup yields CDR1 MNHEY and CDR2 SMNVEV (reference sequence).

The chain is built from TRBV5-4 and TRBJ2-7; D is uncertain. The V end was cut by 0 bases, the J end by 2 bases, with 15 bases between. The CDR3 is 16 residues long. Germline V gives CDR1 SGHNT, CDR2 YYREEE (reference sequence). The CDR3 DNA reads TGTGCCAGCAGCTTGGGCGGCGATCCCGACCCCTACGAGCAGTACGTC. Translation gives CASSLGGDPDPYEQYV.

The DNA of the CDR3 is TGTGCCAGCAGCTTGGGACTGAACACTGAAGCTTTCTTT. Encoded protein: CASSLGLNTEAFF. V is TRBV5-6 and J is TRBJ1-1; D call uncertain. The CDR3 runs to 13 residues. Germline CDR1 is SGHDT and CDR2 is YYEEEE. The ends were cut back, 0 bases at V and 0 bases at J, with 3 bases in the middle.

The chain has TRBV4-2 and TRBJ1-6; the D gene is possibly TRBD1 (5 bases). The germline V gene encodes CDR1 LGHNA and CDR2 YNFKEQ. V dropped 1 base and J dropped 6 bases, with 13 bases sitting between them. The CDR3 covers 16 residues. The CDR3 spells CASSQVVRESNSPLHF. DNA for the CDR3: TGTGCCAGCAGCCAAGTCGTCAGGGAATCTAATTCACCCCTCCACTTT.

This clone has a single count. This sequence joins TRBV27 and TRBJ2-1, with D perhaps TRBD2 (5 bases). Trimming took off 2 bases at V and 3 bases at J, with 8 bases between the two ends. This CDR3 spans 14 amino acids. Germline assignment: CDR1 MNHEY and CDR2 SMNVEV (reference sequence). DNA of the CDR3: TGTGCCAGCAGTTTAAACGGGGACTACAATGAGCAGTTCTTC. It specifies CASSLNGDYNEQFF.

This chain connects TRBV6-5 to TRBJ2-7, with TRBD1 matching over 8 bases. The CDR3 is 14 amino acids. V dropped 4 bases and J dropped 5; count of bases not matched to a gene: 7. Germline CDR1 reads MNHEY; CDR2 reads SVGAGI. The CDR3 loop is CASSSRDRYDEQYV. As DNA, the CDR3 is TGTGCCAGCAGTTCCAGGGACAGGTACGACGAGCAGTACGTC.

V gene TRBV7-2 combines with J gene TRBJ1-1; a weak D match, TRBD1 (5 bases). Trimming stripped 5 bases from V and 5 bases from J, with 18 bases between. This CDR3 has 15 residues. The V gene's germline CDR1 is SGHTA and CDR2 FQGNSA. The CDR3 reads CASSRGTPEGTEAFF. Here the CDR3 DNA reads TGTGCCAGCAGCCGCGGGACGCCTGAGGGGACTGAAGCTTTCTTT.

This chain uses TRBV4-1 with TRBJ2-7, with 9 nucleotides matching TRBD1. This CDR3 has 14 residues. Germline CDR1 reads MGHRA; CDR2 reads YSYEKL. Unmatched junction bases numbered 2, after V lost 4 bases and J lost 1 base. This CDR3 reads CASSPGQGSYEQYV. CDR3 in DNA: TGCGCCAGCAGCCCGGGACAGGGATCCTACGAGCAGTACGTC.

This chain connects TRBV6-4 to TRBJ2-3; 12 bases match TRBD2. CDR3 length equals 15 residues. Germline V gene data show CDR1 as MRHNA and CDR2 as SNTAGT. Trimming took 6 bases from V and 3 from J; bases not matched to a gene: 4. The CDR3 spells CASSPTSGGTDTQYF. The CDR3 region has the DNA TGTGCCAGCAGCCCAACTAGCGGGGGGACAGATACGCAGTATTTT.

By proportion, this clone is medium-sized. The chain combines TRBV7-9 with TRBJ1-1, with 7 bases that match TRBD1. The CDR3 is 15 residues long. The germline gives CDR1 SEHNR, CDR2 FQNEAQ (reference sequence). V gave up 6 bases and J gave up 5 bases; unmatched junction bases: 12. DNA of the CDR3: TGTGCCAGCAGACAAACTCACAGGGGAGGTACTGAAGCTTTCTTT. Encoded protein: CASRQTHRGGTEAFF.

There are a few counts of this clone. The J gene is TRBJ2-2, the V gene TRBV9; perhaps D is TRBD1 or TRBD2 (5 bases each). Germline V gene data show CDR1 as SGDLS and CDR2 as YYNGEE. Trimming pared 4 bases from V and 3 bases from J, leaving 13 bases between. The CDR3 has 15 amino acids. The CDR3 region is CASSQRDGDTGELFF. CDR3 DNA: TGTGCCAGCAGCCAACGGGACGGGGACACCGGGGAGCTGTTTTTT.

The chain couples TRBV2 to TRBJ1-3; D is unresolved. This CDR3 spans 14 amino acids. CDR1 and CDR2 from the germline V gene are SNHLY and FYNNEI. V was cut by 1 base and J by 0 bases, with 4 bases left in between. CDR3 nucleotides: TGTGCCAGCAGTGAAGTGAACTCTGGAAACACCATATATTTT. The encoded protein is CASSEVNSGNTIYF.

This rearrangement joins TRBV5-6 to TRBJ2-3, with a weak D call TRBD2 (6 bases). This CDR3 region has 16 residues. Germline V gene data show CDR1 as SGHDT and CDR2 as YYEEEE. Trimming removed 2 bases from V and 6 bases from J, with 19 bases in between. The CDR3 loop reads CASSFGGTTYKDTQYF. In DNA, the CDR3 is TGTGCCAGCAGCTTCGGCGGGACGACATATAAGGATACGCAGTATTTT.

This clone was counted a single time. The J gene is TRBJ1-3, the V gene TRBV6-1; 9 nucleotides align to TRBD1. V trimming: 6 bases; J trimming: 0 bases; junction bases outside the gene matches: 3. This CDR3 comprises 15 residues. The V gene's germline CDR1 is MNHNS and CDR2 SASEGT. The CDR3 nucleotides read TGTGCCAGCAGCCTGACAGGGGGCTCTGGAAACACCATATATTTT. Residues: CASSLTGGSGNTIYF.

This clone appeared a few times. The CDR3 DNA reads TGTGCCAGCGGAGAAGACACTGAAGCTTTCTTT. Translating gives CASGEDTEAFF. This chain links TRBV9 with TRBJ1-1, with D hard to call. Trimming took off 7 bases at V and 3 bases at J, with 7 bases between the two ends. The CDR3 covers 11 residues. Per the germline V gene, CDR1 is SGDLS and CDR2 is YYNGEE.